This is a list of T cell receptor beta chains from one sample in a study of human T cells and chemical hapten exposure. TCRdb ran MiXCR on the RACE reads and lists one entry per CDR3 protein. The sample consists of about 50,000 distinct CDR3 sequences, less than 10% of them appearing once. This specimen consisted of whole blood, obtained in connection with sensitization to the hapten diphenylcyclopropenone (DPC). All receptors come from a woman between 45 and 65 years old with alopecia areata. Some clones in this sample may be carry-over from other donors' samples. The CDR3 runs from the conserved cysteine through the conserved F or W. The D gene is left open where the match is weak. Clone size is given for some rows only: seen once, a few or many times, or a class if the clone is expanded.

V: TRBV7-9
J: TRBJ1-4
size: -
D: -
DNA: TGTGCCAGCAACTCAAGACAGTTGAATGAAAAACTGTTTTTT
CDR3: CASNSRQLNEKLFF

V: TRBV4-2
J: TRBJ1-6
size: many
D: -
DNA: TGTGCCAGCAGCCTGGACGGATTTAATTCACCCCTCCACTTT
CDR3: CASSLDGFNSPLHF

V: TRBV3-1
J: TRBJ2-3
size: many
D: -
DNA: TGTGCCAGCAGCCAAGGAGCGTGGGAGGATACGCAGTATTTT
CDR3: CASSQGAWEDTQYF

V: TRBV3-1
J: TRBJ2-1
size: many
D: -
DNA: TGTGCCAGCAGCCTATGGGACGGATGGGATGAGCAGTTCTTC
CDR3: CASSLWDGWDEQFF

V: TRBV28
J: TRBJ1-2
size: few
D: TRBD1
DNA: TGTGCCAGCAGACGGACAGGGGGCGCGAGTGGCTACACCTTC
CDR3: CASRRTGGASGYTF

V: TRBV20-1
J: TRBJ1-1
size: many
D: -
DNA: TGCAGTGCTAGAGATCAAGGGTCAAGGAACACTGAAGCTTTCTTT
CDR3: CSARDQGSRNTEAFF

V: TRBV7-9
J: TRBJ1-1
size: few
D: TRBD1
DNA: TGTGCCAGCAGCGTCGGGACAGATGCTGAAGCTTTCTTT
CDR3: CASSVGTDAEAFF

V: TRBV6-5
J: TRBJ1-2
size: few
D: -
DNA: TGTGCCAGCAGTTACGGGTATAACGATGGCTACACCTTC
CDR3: CASSYGYNDGYTF

V: TRBV28
J: TRBJ2-1
size: many
D: -
DNA: TGTGCCAGCAGTTTAGTTGTGAATGAGCAGTTCTTC
CDR3: CASSLVVNEQFF

V: TRBV14
J: TRBJ2-7
size: many
D: TRBD1
DNA: TGTGCCAGCAGCCAGCTCCGGGACAGACCCTACGAGCAGTACTTC
CDR3: CASSQLRDRPYEQYF

V: TRBV12-3/TRBV12-4
J: TRBJ2-5
size: many
D: -
DNA: TGTGCCAGCAGTTCTTTCGATAGTAAAGAGACCCAGTACTTC
CDR3: CASSSFDSKETQYF

V: TRBV11-1
J: TRBJ2-3
size: few
D: -
DNA: TGTGCCAGCAGCCGAGGACAGTTCTCAGATACGCAGTATTTT
CDR3: CASSRGQFSDTQYF

V: TRBV18
J: TRBJ1-1
size: -
D: -
DNA: TGTGCCAGCTCACCAGTGGAGGGGACTGAAGCTTTCTTT
CDR3: CASSPVEGTEAFF

V: TRBV18
J: TRBJ1-1
size: -
D: -
DNA: TGTGCCAGCTCACATCGACAGGCTGAAGCTTTCTTT
CDR3: CASSHRQAEAFF

V: TRBV11-2
J: TRBJ2-5
size: many
D: TRBD2
DNA: TGTGCCAGCAGCGTGAGCGGGACGTATACAGAGACCCAGTACTTC
CDR3: CASSVSGTYTETQYF

V: TRBV6-5
J: TRBJ1-4
size: many
D: -
DNA: TGTGCCAGCAGTTACTCCAGCGGAATTACAGAAAAACTGTTTTTT
CDR3: CASSYSSGITEKLFF

V: TRBV7-6
J: TRBJ2-7
size: -
D: -
DNA: TGTGCCAGCAGCTTAGTTATGGCAGGAGGGGAGCAGTACTTC
CDR3: CASSLVMAGGEQYF

V: TRBV29-1
J: TRBJ1-2
size: few
D: -
DNA: TGCAGCGCCGACGGGCAGGGGAACGGCTACACCTTC
CDR3: CSADGQGNGYTF

V: TRBV6-1
J: TRBJ2-1
size: few
D: TRBD2
DNA: TGTGCCAGCCCTCGTAGCGGGAGTCCCCTAACTAATGAGCAGTTCTTC
CDR3: CASPRSGSPLTNEQFF

V: TRBV20-1
J: TRBJ1-5
size: many
D: -
DNA: TGCAGTGTTCGGGACATTTATAGCAATCAGCCCCAGCATTTT
CDR3: CSVRDIYSNQPQHF

V: TRBV5-1
J: TRBJ1-6
size: -
D: -
DNA: TGCGCCAGCAGCCCATCTTTTGAGGGGACTGCGGACTCGTCGTCCCTCCACTTT
CDR3: CASSPSFEGTADSSSLHF

V: TRBV20-1
J: TRBJ1-6
size: -
D: -
DNA: TGCAGTGCCCGGACCGGGAATAATTCACCCCTCCACTTT
CDR3: CSARTGNNSPLHF

V: TRBV20-1
J: TRBJ1-5
size: -
D: TRBD1
DNA: TGCAGTGCTTCGGGGGACAGGATTTATAGCAATCAGCCCCAGCATTTT
CDR3: CSASGDRIYSNQPQHF

V: TRBV20-1
J: TRBJ2-6
size: -
D: TRBD1
DNA: TGCAGTGCTAGAGCCCTCAGGGGGCTTGGGGCCAACGTCCTGACTTTC
CDR3: CSARALRGLGANVLTF

V: TRBV7-2
J: TRBJ2-7
size: few
D: -
DNA: TGTGCCAGCAGCACTGCCTACGAGCAGTACTTC
CDR3: CASSTAYEQYF